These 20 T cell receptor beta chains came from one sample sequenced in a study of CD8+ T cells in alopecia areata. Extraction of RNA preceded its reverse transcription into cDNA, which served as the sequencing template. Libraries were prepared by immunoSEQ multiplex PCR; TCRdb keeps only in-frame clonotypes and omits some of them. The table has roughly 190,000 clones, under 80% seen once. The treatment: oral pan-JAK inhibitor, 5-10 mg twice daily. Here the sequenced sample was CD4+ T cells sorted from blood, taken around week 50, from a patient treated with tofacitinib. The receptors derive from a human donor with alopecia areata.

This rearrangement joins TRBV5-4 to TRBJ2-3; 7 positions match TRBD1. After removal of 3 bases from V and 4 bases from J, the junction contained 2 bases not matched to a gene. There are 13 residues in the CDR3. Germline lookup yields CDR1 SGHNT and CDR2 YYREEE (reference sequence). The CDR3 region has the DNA TGTGCCAGCAGCTCCACAGGGGCAGATACGCAGTATTTT. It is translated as CASSSTGADTQYF.

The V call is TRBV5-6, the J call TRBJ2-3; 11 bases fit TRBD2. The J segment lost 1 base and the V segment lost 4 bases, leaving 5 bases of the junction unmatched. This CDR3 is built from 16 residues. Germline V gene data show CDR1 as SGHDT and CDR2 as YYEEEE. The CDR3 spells CASSIQTSGGTDTQYF. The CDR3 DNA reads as TGTGCCAGCAGCATCCAGACTAGCGGGGGCACAGATACGCAGTATTTT.

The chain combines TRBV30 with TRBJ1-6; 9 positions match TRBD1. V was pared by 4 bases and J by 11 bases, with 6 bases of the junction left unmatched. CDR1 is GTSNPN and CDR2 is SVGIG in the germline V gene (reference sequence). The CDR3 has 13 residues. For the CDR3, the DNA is TGTGCCTGGACCGGGACAGGGAACGCACCCCTCCACTTT. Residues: CAWTGTGNAPLHF. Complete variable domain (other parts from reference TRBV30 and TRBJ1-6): SQTIHQWPATLVQPVGSPLSLECTVEGTSNPNLYWYRQAAGRGLQLLFYSVGIGQISSEVPQNLSASRPQDRQFILSSKKLLLSDSGFYLCAWTGTGNAPLHFGNGTRLTVT.

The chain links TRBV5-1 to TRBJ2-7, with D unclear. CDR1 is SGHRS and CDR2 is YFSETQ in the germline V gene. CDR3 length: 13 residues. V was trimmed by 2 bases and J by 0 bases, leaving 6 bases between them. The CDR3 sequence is CASSLLSSYEQYF. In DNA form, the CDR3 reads TGCGCCAGCAGCTTACTCAGCTCCTACGAGCAGTACTTC.

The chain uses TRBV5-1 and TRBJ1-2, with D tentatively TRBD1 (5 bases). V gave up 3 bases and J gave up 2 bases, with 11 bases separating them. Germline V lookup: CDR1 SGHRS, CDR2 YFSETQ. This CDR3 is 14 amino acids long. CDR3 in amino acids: CASSSPEGNYGYTF. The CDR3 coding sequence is TGCGCCAGCAGCTCGCCGGAGGGGAACTATGGCTACACCTTC.

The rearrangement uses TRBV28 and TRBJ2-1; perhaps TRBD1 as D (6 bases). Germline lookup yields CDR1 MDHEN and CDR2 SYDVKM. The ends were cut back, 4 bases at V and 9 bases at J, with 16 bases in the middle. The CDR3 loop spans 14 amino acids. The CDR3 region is CASSSNDRFGEQFF. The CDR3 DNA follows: TGTGCCAGCAGTTCGAACGACAGGTTTGGTGAGCAGTTCTTC.

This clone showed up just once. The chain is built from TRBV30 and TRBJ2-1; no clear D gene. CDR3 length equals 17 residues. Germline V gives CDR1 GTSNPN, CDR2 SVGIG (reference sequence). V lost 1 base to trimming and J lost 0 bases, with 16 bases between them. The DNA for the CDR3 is TGTGCCTGGAGTGGGTGGGTGACTGGAAGCTCCTACAATGAGCAGTTCTTC. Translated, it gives CAWSGWVTGSSYNEQFF.

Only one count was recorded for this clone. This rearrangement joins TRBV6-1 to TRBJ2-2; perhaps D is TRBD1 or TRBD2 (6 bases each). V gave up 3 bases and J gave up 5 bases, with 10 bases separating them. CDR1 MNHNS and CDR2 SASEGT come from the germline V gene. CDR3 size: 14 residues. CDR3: CASSESGATGELFF. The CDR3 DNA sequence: TGTGCCAGCAGTGAGTCGGGGGCTACCGGGGAGCTGTTTTTT.

CDR3 in amino acids: CATSRVGPYEQYF. The DNA for the CDR3 is TGTGCCACCAGCAGAGTGGGCCCCTACGAGCAGTACTTC. The genes are TRBV15 and TRBJ2-7; no clear D gene. With 1 base removed from V and 2 bases from J, the gap between germline ends came to 6 bases. There are 13 residues in the CDR3. Germline V lookup: CDR1 LNHNV, CDR2 YYDKDF (reference sequence). The whole variable domain, remainder taken from reference TRBV15 and TRBJ2-7, is DAMVIQNPRYQVTQFGKPVTLSCSQTLNHNVMYWYQQKSSQAPKLLFHYYDKDFNNEADTPDNFQSRRPNTSFCFLDIRSPGLGDTAMYLCATSRVGPYEQYFGPGTRLTVT.

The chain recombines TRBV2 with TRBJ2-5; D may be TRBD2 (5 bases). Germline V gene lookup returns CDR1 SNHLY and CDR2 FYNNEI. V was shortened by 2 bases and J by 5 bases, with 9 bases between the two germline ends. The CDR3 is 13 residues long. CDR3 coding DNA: TGTGCCAGCAGTGAAAGAGGGTTGGAGACCCAGTACTTC. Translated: CASSERGLETQYF.

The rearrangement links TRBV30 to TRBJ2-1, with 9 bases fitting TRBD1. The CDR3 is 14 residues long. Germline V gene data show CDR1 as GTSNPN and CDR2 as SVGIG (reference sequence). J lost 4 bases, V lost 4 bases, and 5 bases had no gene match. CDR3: CAWTGTGTYNEQFF. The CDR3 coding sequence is TGTGCCTGGACTGGGACAGGGACGTACAATGAGCAGTTCTTC.

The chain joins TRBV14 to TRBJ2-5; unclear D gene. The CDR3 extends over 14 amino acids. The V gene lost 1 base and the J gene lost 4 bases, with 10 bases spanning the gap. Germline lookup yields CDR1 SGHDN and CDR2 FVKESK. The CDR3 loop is CASSQGEKRETQYF. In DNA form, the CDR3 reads TGTGCCAGCAGCCAAGGGGAAAAGCGAGAGACCCAGTACTTC.

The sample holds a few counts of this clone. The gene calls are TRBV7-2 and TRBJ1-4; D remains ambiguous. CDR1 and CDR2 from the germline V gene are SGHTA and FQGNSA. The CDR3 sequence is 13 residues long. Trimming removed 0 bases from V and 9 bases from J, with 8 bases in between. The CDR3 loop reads CASSLAGWQKLFF. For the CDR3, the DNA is TGTGCCAGCAGCTTAGCGGGCTGGCAAAAACTGTTTTTT.

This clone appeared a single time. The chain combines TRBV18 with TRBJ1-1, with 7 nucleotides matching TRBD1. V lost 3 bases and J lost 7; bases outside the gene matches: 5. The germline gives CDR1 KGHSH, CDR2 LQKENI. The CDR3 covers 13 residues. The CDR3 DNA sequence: TGTGCCAGCTCACCCAGGGACAGCGGTGAAGCTTTCTTT. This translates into CASSPRDSGEAFF. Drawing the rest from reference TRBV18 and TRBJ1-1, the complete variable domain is NAGVMQNPRHLVRRRGQEARLRCSPMKGHSHVYWYRQLPEEGLKFMVYLQKENIIDESGMPKERFSAEFPKEGPSILRIQQVVRGDSAAYFCASSPRDSGEAFFGQGTRLTVV.

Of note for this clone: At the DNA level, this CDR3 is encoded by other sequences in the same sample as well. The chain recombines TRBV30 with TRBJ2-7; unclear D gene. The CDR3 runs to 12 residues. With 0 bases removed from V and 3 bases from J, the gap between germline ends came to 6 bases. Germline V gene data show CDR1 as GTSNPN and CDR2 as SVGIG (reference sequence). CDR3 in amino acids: CAWSVLSYEQYF. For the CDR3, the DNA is TGTGCCTGGAGTGTACTCAGCTACGAGCAGTACTTC.

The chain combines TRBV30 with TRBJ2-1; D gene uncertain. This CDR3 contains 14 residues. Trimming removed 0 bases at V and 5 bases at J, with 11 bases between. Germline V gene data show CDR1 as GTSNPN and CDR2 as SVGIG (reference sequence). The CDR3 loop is CAWSVQGWDNEQFF. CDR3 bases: TGTGCCTGGAGTGTACAAGGCTGGGACAATGAGCAGTTCTTC.

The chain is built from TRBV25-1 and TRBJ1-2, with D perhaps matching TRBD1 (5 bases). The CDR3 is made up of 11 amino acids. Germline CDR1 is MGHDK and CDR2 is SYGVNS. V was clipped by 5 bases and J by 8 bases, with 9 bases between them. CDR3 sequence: CASSTGDGYTF. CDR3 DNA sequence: TGTGCCAGCAGTACTGGGGACGGCTACACCTTC.

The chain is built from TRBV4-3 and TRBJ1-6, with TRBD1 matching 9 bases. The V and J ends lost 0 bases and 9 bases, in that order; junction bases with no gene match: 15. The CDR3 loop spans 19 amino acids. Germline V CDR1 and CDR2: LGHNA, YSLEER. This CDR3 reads CASSQEDVIAGQGVSPLHF. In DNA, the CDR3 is TGCGCCAGCAGCCAAGAGGATGTTATTGCGGGACAGGGCGTTTCACCCCTCCACTTT.

This CDR3 is CAWSVTGNGYTF. For the CDR3, the DNA is TGTGCCTGGAGTGTAACGGGGAATGGCTACACCTTC. This chain joins TRBV30 and TRBJ1-2; D is unclear. The CDR3 runs to 12 residues. V lost 0 bases, J lost 6 bases, and 8 bases lay in between. Germline values: CDR1 GTSNPN, CDR2 SVGIG (reference sequence).

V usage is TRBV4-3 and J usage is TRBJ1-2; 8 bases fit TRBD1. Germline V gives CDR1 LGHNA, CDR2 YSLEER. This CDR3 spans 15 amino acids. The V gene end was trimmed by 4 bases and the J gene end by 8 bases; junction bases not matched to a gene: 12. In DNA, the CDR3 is TGCGCCAGCAGCCCACAGACAGGGGCTTATTTGGGCTACACCTTC. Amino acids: CASSPQTGAYLGYTF.